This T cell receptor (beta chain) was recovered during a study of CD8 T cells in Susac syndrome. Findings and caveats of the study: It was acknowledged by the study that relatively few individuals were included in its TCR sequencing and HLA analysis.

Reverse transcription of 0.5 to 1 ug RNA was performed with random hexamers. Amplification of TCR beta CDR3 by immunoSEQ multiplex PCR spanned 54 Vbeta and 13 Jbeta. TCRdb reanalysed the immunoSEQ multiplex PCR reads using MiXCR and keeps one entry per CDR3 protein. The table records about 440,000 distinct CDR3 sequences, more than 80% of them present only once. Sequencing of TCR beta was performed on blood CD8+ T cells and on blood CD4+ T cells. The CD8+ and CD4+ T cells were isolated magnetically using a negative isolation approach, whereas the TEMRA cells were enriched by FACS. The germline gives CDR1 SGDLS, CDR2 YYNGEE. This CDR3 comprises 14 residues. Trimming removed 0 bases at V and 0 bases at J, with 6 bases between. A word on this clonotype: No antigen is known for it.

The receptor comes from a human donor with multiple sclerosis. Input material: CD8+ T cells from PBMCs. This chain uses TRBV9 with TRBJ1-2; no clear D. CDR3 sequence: CASSVVGTNYGYTF. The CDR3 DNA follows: TGTGCCAGCAGCGTAGTCGGGACTAACTATGGCTACACCTTC.